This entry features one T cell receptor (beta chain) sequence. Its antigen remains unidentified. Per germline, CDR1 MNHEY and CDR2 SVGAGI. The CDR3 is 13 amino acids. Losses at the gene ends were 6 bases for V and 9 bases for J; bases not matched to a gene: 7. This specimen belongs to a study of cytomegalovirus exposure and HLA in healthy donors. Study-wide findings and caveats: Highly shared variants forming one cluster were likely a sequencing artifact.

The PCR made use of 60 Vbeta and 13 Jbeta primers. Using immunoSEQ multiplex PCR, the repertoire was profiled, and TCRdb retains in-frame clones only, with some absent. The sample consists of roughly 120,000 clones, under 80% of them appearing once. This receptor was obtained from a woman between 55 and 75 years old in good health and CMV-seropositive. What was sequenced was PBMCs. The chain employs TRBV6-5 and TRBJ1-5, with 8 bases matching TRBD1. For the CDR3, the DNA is TGTGCCAGCAGCTACGACAGGGGCGGGCCCCAGCATTTT. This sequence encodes CASSYDRGGPQHF.